This entry features one T cell receptor (beta chain) sequence. Which antigen it targets is not known. No much larger clonotype is one base removed from it; base qualities were not supplied. The entry originates in a study of blood T cell repertoires in COVID-19 (TCRdb year 2020). With regard to the full study: The collaborator samples originated in the United States, Italy and Spain and spanned the acute and convalescent phases of COVID-19. Samples were obtained from the ongoing ImmuneRACE study (first 160 participants) and from approximately 1,200 subjects provided by 6 global collaborators. Deeply sampled blood TCRbeta repertoires from subjects exposed to, actively infected with, or recovered from COVID-19 were included in the dataset. The repertoires were released in a freely available public database intended as a resource for research on the immune response to SARS-CoV-2. Where available, HLA class I and class II types were obtained from metadata supplied by the sample provider rather than from assay-based typing. The prospective study material was composed of cDNA or gDNA derived from T cells, B-cell-depleted T cells, or PBMCs. Nearly every sample came with metadata listing a de-identified subject ID, COVID-19 status, age in years and sex. Study-wide conclusions, independent of this receptor: How much clinical and demographic metadata was included differed by source and by participant, and the metadata was provided uncurated.

Collaborating institutions collected whole blood in K2EDTA tubes following their own protocols. Collaborator samples were shipped for TCRbeta analysis as frozen whole blood, isolated PBMCs, or DNA extracted from either sample type. TCRbeta CDR3 regions were amplified from genomic DNA by means of the immunoSEQ Assay, a bias-controlled multiplex PCR. In the paper's pipeline: Within the assay, amplification of reference gene primers was used to estimate how many nucleated cells each sample contained. To quantify the absolute abundance of each unique TCRbeta CDR3 rearrangement, sequence reads were collapsed and filtered. For each sample, productive Simpson clonality was calculated as the square root of Simpson's diversity index over productive rearrangements. The source is immuneACCESS, and TCRdb retained only in-frame sequences with V and J called. Part of the clones is not carried over; for the studies checked, unresolved V genes explain less than half of this, and the remainder is unexplained. V and J calls and clone size come straight from that table; D and trimming were deduced from the DNA. The sample profile shows about 300,000 clones; 87% of them were found once. The ten largest clones take up about 2% of the sample.

The sequence came from a man between 18 and 29 years old with active or convalescent COVID-19. What was sequenced was peripheral blood.

CDR3 sequence: CASSERQGAIQPQHF. The DNA is as follows: TGTGCCAGCAGTGAGCGACAGGGGGCTATTCAGCCCCAGCATTTT. Rearrangement joined TRBV2 to TRBJ1-5, with TRBD1 identical over 10 junction bases. The germline V and J ends show losses of 3 bases and 6 bases respectively, and no gene match explains 5 bases of the junction. The CDR3 numbers 15 residues from cysteine through phenylalanine. Just CDR3 DNA is preserved here, 45 bases in frame from base 1. CDR1 and CDR2, per the germline V gene, are SNHLY and FYNNEI.